The source of this T cell receptor (beta chain) is a study of cytomegalovirus exposure and HLA in healthy donors. Whole-study context: Ancestry clustering placed around four fifths of several hundred genotyped donors in the Caucasian-associated cluster. Study findings and constraints: The Asian-associated ancestry cluster reportedly had fewer N-insertions than the approximately 670-donor mean in a later analysis. Presence/absence analyses assumed roughly uniform sequencing depth across donors.

The PCR used 60 Vbeta and 13 Jbeta primers. Sequenced by immunoSEQ multiplex PCR; TCRdb stores in-frame clones only, minus some. This table has about 160,000 clones, 60% to 85% appearing once. About this clone: Its target is not known.

The sequence was obtained from a man aged 30 to 45 in good health and CMV-seropositive. Material: PBMCs.

The CDR3 nucleotides read TGTGCCAGCAGTTCCGGGACAGGGATGAGTAATGAAGCTTTCTTT. It specifies CASSSGTGMSNEAFF. The V gene is TRBV6-5, the J gene TRBJ1-1; 9 bases fit TRBD1. The ends lost 4 bases at V and 7 bases at J; junction bases unmatched: 10. Per the germline V gene, CDR1 is MNHEY and CDR2 is SVGAGI. The length of the CDR3 is 15 residues.